Listed here are 2 T cell receptor beta chains from one sample, sequenced in a study of graft-versus-host responses after intestinal transplantation. The protocol was immunoSEQ multiplex PCR, while the TCRdb copy is restricted to in-frame clones and leaves out a portion. The sample includes some 9,500 clones, roughly 26% of them seen just once. The culture paired approximately 200,000 irradiated violet-dye-labeled stimulators with approximately 200,000 CFSE-labeled responders. The source was alloreactive CD8+ T cells from a mixed lymphocyte reaction culture, collected before intestinal transplant. Subset noted: CFSE-low proliferating T cells sorted from roughly six-day pre-transplant mixed lymphocyte reaction (GvH or HvG direction). Receptor source: a human patient who received an intestinal transplant.

This clone was detected a few times. The chain combines TRBV27 with TRBJ2-5; 10 nucleotides align to TRBD2. V was pared by 2 bases and J by 5 bases, with 8 bases of the junction left unmatched. The CDR3 consists of 16 residues. The V gene's germline CDR1 is MNHEY and CDR2 SMNVEV (reference sequence). The CDR3 DNA reads TGTGCCAGCAGTTTAAGTCCAGCGGGGGGGAGGGAGACCCAGTACTTC. It codes for CASSLSPAGGRETQYF.

This clone appeared a few times. The V and J genes are TRBV6-1 and TRBJ1-2, with D possibly TRBD1 on 5 matching bases. The V and J ends lost 7 bases and 4 bases respectively, with 16 bases between them. Germline V gene lookup returns CDR1 MNHNS and CDR2 SASEGT. The CDR3 sequence is 14 residues long. The DNA for the CDR3 is TGTGCCAGCAATGGAACAGGACTAGGCTATGGCTACACCTTC. This codes for CASNGTGLGYGYTF.